These T cell receptor beta chains were read from a single sample in a study of identifying expanded T cells in peripheral blood. Clones were read by immunoSEQ multiplex PCR, and TCRdb kept only the in-frame ones, dropping some. Here the sample spans about 82,000 clones, around 90% being singletons. The sample was blood. The receptor source for this set is a person aged 18 to 75 in good health. Each CDR3 is given with its conserved first and last residue. Each record gives: clone size, D gene, J gene, V gene, CDR3 protein, CDR3 DNA. D genes are given only for firm matches. Some rows mark clone size as missing; the rest say once, few, many or name a class of expanded clone.

NA NA TRBJ1-2 TRBV2 CASSEEAETYGYTF TGTGCCAGCAGTGAAGAGGCTGAGACCTATGGCTACACCTTC
NA NA TRBJ1-1 TRBV7-9 CASSSQGDGLNTEAFF TGTGCCAGCAGCTCCCAGGGTGACGGACTGAACACTGAAGCTTTCTTT
few NA TRBJ1-5 TRBV9 CASSTDSNQPQHF TGTGCCAGCAGCACAGACAGCAATCAGCCCCAGCATTTT
NA NA TRBJ1-1 TRBV27 CASSRDWKGDTEAFF TGTGCCAGCTCCCGTGATTGGAAAGGGGACACTGAAGCTTTCTTT
NA NA TRBJ2-3 TRBV4-3 CASSQGGRTADTQYF TGCGCCAGCAGCCAAGGGGGAAGAACCGCAGATACGCAGTATTTT
NA TRBD1 TRBJ2-7 TRBV27 CASRRDRGPYEQYF TGTGCCAGCAGACGGGACAGGGGGCCCTACGAGCAGTACTTC
NA TRBD2 TRBJ2-1 TRBV4-3 CASSQDGLGSYNEQFF TGCGCCAGCAGCCAAGACGGACTAGGCTCCTACAATGAGCAGTTCTTC
NA TRBD1 TRBJ2-7 TRBV4-1 CASRKGQGPYEQYF TGCGCCAGCAGGAAGGGACAGGGGCCTTACGAGCAGTACTTC
NA TRBD1 TRBJ2-7 TRBV11-3 CASSFDRGLTYEQYF TGTGCCAGCAGCTTTGACAGGGGGCTCACGTACGAGCAGTACTTC
NA NA TRBJ1-5 TRBV19 CASSVQDHQPQHF TGTGCCAGTAGCGTACAGGATCATCAGCCCCAGCATTTT
NA NA TRBJ1-1 TRBV10-3 CAIPSGGPGTEAFF TGTGCCATACCCTCGGGGGGACCCGGGACTGAAGCTTTCTTT
NA TRBD1 TRBJ1-2 TRBV5-4 CASSLEGQGAANYGYTF TGTGCCAGCAGCTTGGAAGGACAGGGGGCGGCAAACTATGGCTACACCTTC
once NA TRBJ2-3 TRBV6-1 CASSEAGEADTQYF TGTGCCAGCAGTGAAGCGGGGGAAGCAGATACGCAGTATTTT
NA TRBD2 TRBJ2-1 TRBV7-2 CASSLDTSGRARYNEQFF TGTGCCAGCAGCTTAGACACTAGCGGGAGGGCCCGCTACAATGAGCAGTTCTTC
once NA TRBJ2-5 TRBV7-6 CASSKGETQYF TGTGCCAGCAGCAAAGGGGAGACCCAGTACTTC
once TRBD2 TRBJ2-1 TRBV10-3 CAITPGTSGTVEQFF TGTGCCATCACCCCCGGGACTAGCGGGACGGTTGAGCAGTTCTTC
NA NA TRBJ1-1 TRBV7-9 CASSPPGGPEAFF TGTGCCAGCAGCCCCCCCGGGGGCCCTGAAGCTTTCTTT
NA TRBD1 TRBJ1-3 TRBV5-4 CASSFMSGTAGNTIYF TGTGCCAGCAGCTTTATGAGCGGGACAGCTGGAAACACCATATATTTT
NA NA TRBJ1-5 TRBV19 CASTTRWAGSHQPQHF TGTGCCAGTACCACCCGGTGGGCGGGCAGTCATCAGCCCCAGCATTTT
once NA TRBJ1-3 TRBV4-1 CASSQEGGPGNTIYF TGCGCCAGCAGCCAAGAAGGGGGGCCGGGAAACACCATATATTTT
NA TRBD1 TRBJ1-1 TRBV6-5 CASSYSYRGGSTEAFF TGTGCCAGCAGTTACTCCTACAGGGGAGGGAGCACTGAAGCTTTCTTT
once NA TRBJ1-2 TRBV6-5 CASSTLGGRLGYTF TGTGCCAGCAGTACCCTAGGGGGGCGCCTGGGCTACACCTTC
NA NA TRBJ1-6 TRBV7-9 CASSLLGPSGNSPLHF TGTGCCAGCAGCTTACTGGGACCAAGCGGAAATTCACCCCTCCACTTT
NA NA TRBJ2-4 TRBV10-1 CASSESAAKNIQYF TGCGCCAGCAGCGAGAGTGCGGCCAAAAACATTCAGTACTTC
NA TRBD1 TRBJ1-1 TRBV28 CASRPGGARTEAFF TGTGCCAGCAGGCCAGGGGGGGCGCGCACTGAAGCTTTCTTT
NA TRBD1 TRBJ1-2 TRBV9 CASSRQGSFNYGYTF TGTGCCAGCAGCCGACAGGGGAGTTTTAACTATGGCTACACCTTC
NA NA TRBJ2-3 TRBV5-4 CASSGRTDTQYF TGTGCCAGCAGCGGCCGGACAGATACGCAGTATTTT
once NA TRBJ2-1 TRBV5-4 CASSLVGQGTNEQFF TGTGCCAGCAGCTTGGTGGGCCAGGGAACCAATGAGCAGTTCTTC
once NA TRBJ2-1 TRBV7-9 CASSFGLNEQFF TGTGCCAGCAGCTTCGGACTAAATGAGCAGTTCTTC
NA NA TRBJ2-3 TRBV9 CASSDSFITDTQYF TGTGCCAGCAGCGATAGTTTTATCACAGATACGCAGTATTTT
NA NA TRBJ1-2 TRBV6-5 CASSYSLSNYGYTF TGTGCCAGCAGTTACTCGCTCAGTAACTATGGCTACACCTTC
NA NA TRBJ1-1 TRBV5-6 CASSLWGLNTEAFF TGTGCCAGCAGCTTGTGGGGCTTGAACACTGAAGCTTTCTTT
NA NA TRBJ1-4 TRBV11-2 CASSLGLGREHEKLFF TGTGCCAGCAGCTTAGGTCTCGGCAGGGAGCATGAAAAACTGTTTTTT
once TRBD1 TRBJ1-4 TRBV6-5 CASSYATGGSNEKLFF TGTGCCAGCAGTTACGCTACAGGGGGTAGCAATGAAAAACTGTTTTTT
few TRBD2 TRBJ2-7 TRBV7-2 CASSTSSGRGEQYF TGTGCCAGCAGCACCTCTAGCGGGAGAGGCGAGCAGTACTTC
NA TRBD1 TRBJ1-2 TRBV19 CASTIRNSGTGGYGYTF TGTGCCAGTACCATAAGGAACTCCGGGACAGGGGGTTATGGCTACACCTTC
NA TRBD1 TRBJ2-2 TRBV7-2 CASSYDRGRELFF TGTGCCAGCAGCTATGACAGGGGCAGGGAGCTGTTTTTT
few NA TRBJ2-3 TRBV27 CASREPRRTDTQYF TGTGCCAGCAGGGAACCGAGACGCACAGATACGCAGTATTTT
NA NA TRBJ1-2 TRBV5-5 CASSLGESWKERDGYTF TGTGCCAGCAGCTTGGGGGAAAGCTGGAAGGAACGGGATGGCTACACCTTC
NA NA TRBJ2-3 TRBV7-3 CASSQEDSRKGTQYF TGTGCCAGCAGCCAGGAGGACTCCCGGAAGGGGACGCAGTATTTT
NA NA TRBJ1-2 TRBV4-1 CASRPHSLQGGNGYTF TGCGCCAGCAGACCTCATTCATTACAGGGAGGAAATGGCTACACCTTC
NA NA TRBJ1-5 TRBV30 CAWNRGDSNQPQHF TGTGCCTGGAATCGAGGGGATAGCAATCAGCCCCAGCATTTT